This record looks at one T cell receptor (beta chain) sequence and its context. Its cognate antigen is unknown. An end of the junction differs from the germline gene, which may be a read error. TCRbeta libraries were built with three rounds of nested PCR, modified from ARM-PCR. TCRdb passed the multiplex PCR reads through MiXCR, listing each CDR3 protein once. The table has just over 200,000 distinct CDR3 sequences, roughly 70% seen once. Germline loops: CDR1 SQVTM, CDR2 ANQGSEA. The CDR3 totals 14 residues. This record comes from a study of tumor and adjacent non-tumor tissue in lung cancer. The study's findings and limits: Top 100 clones took a larger repertoire share in normal lung.

The template was RNA from unsorted bulk tissue. The specimen sequenced was lung tumor tissue. This TCR was sampled from a man aged 55-75 years with non-small cell lung cancer. The V and J genes are TRBV29-1 and TRBJ2-2, with 7 bases fitting TRBD1. The CDR3 loop is CSSTGTDNIGELFF. The CDR3 DNA reads TGCAGCTCAACCGGGACAGACAACATCGGGGAGCTGTTTTTT.